These 4 T cell receptor beta chains share one sample of origin, sequenced in a study of control samples from healthy donors and cancer patients. Assay: immunoSEQ multiplex PCR; the TCRdb copy retains only in-frame clones and omits some. The sample has around 20,000 clones; roughly 85% are singletons. Sequences were obtained from PBMCs. The receptor source for this set is a man at least 80 years old with head and neck cancer.

This clone was seen a few times. V is TRBV5-1 and J is TRBJ2-7, with 8 positions matching TRBD1. With 0 bases clipped from V and 3 bases from J, the junction kept 2 bases outside the gene matches. Germline V gene data show CDR1 as SGHRS and CDR2 as YFSETQ. The length of the CDR3 is 14 residues. CDR3 DNA: TGCGCCAGCAGCTTGGGACAGGGGCACTACGAGCAGTACTTC. It yields the protein CASSLGQGHYEQYF.

J is TRBJ2-2 and V is TRBV5-6, with 8 bases matching TRBD1. The CDR3 is 16 residues long. The trim removed 0 bases at V and 3 bases at J, leaving 4 bases unmatched. The germline CDR1 and CDR2 sequences are SGHDT and YYEEEE. This CDR3 is CASSLVGQGYTGELFF. The CDR3 bases are TGTGCCAGCAGCTTGGTAGGACAGGGTTACACCGGGGAGCTGTTTTTT.

CDR3 region: CASSQPRGREGETQYF. CDR3 coding DNA: TGTGCCAGCAGCCAACCTCGGGGCAGGGAAGGAGAGACCCAGTACTTC. The J gene is TRBJ2-5, the V gene TRBV11-2, with D perhaps TRBD1 or TRBD2 (5 bases each). The CDR3 covers 16 residues. CDR1 is SGHAT and CDR2 is FQNNGV in the germline V gene. The germline V and J ends were trimmed by 5 bases and 4 bases, with 20 bases remaining between them.

The rearrangement links TRBV30 to TRBJ2-3; 7 bases match TRBD2. Germline V gene lookup returns CDR1 GTSNPN and CDR2 SVGIG (reference sequence). The CDR3 sequence is 14 residues long. V lost 3 bases and J lost 2; bases outside the gene matches: 5. This chain's CDR3 is CAWRSSGITDTQYF. The CDR3 DNA sequence: TGTGCCTGGAGATCCAGCGGGATCACAGATACGCAGTATTTT.